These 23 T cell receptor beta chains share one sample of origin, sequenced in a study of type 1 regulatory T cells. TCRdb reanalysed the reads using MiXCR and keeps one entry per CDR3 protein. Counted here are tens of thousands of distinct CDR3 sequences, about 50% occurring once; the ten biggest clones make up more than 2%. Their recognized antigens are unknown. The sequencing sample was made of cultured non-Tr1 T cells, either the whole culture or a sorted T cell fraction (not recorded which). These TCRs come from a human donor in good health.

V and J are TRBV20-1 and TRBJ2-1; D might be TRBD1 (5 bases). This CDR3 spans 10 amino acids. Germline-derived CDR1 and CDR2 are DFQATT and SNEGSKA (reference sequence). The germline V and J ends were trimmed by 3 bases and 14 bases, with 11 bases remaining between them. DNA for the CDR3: TGCAGTGCTAGCAGGGATTTAAAGTTCTTC. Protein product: CSASRDLKFF.

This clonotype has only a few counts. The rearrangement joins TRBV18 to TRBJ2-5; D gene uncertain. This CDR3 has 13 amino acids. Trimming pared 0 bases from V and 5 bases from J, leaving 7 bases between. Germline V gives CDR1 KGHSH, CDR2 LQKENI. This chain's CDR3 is CASSPPAVETQYF. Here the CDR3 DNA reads TGTGCCAGCTCACCACCGGCGGTGGAGACCCAGTACTTC.

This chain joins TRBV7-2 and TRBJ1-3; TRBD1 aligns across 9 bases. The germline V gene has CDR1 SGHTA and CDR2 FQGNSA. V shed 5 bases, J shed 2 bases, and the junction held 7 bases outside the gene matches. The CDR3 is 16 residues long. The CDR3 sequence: CASSDRGTPTGNTIYF. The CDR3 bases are TGTGCCAGCAGCGACAGGGGGACCCCCACTGGAAACACCATATATTTT.

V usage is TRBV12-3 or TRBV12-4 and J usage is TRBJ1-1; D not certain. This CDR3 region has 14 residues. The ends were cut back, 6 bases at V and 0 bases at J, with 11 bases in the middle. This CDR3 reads CASSRRRVNTEAFF. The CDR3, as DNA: TGTGCCAGCAGCCGTCGACGGGTGAACACTGAAGCTTTCTTT.

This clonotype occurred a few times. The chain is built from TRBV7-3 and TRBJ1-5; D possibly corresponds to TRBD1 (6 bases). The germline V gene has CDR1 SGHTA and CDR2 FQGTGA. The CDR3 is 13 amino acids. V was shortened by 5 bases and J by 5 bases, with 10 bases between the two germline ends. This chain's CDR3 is CASSLYRDQPQHF. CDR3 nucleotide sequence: TGTGCCAGCAGCCTATACAGGGATCAGCCCCAGCATTTT. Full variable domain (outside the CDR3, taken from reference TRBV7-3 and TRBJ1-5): GAGVSQTPSNKVTEKGKYVELRCDPISGHTALYWYRQSLGQGPEFLIYFQGTGAADDSGLPNDRFFAVRPEGSVSTLKIQRTERGDSAVYLCASSLYRDQPQHFGDGTRLSIL.

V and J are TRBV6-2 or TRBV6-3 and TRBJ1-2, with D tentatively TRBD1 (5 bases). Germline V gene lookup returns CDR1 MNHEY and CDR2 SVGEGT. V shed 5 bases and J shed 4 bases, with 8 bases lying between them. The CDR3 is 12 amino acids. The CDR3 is CASSGGSYGYTF. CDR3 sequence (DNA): TGTGCCAGCAGTGGGGGGTCCTATGGCTACACCTTC.

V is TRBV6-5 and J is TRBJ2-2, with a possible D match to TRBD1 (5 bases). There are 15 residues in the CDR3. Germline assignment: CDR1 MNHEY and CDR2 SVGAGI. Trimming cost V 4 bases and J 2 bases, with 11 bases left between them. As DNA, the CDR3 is TGTGCCAGCAGTTTAAAGGGGCCTAACACCGGGGAGCTGTTTTTT. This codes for CASSLKGPNTGELFF.

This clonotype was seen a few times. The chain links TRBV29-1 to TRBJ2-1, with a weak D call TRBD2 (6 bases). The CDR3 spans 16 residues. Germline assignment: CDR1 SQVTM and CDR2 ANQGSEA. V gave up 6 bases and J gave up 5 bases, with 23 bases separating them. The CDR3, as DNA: TGCAGCGTACCTGCGATCGCGGGGAATACCAACAATGAGCAGTTCTTC. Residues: CSVPAIAGNTNNEQFF.

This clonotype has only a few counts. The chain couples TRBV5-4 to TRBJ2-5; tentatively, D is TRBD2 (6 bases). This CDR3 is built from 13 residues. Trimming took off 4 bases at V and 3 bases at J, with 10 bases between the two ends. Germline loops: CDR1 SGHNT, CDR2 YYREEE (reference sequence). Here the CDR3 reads CASSRGTEETQYF. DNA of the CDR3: TGTGCCAGCAGCCGCGGGACTGAAGAGACCCAGTACTTC.

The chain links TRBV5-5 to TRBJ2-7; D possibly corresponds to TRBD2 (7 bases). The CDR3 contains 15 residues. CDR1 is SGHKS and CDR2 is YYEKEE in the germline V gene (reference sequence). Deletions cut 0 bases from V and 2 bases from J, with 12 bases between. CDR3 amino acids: CASSLEGGPTYEQYF. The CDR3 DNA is TGTGCCAGCAGCTTGGAGGGGGGGCCGACCTACGAGCAGTACTTC. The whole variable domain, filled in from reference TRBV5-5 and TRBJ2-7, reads DAGVTQSPTHLIKTRGQQVTLRCSPISGHKSVSWYQQVLGQGPQFIFQYYEKEERGRGNFPDRFSARQFPNYSSELNVNALLLGDSALYLCASSLEGGPTYEQYFGPGTRLTVT.

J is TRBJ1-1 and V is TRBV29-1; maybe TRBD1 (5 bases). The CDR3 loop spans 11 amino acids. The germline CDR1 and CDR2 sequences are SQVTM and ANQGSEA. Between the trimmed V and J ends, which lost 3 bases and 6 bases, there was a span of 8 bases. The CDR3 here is CSVDRGSEAFF. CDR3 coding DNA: TGCAGCGTTGACCGGGGGTCTGAAGCTTTCTTT.

CDR3 amino acids: CASSYGPTEAFF. The CDR3 DNA reads TGTGCCAGCAGTTACGGGCCCACTGAAGCTTTCTTT. The V call is TRBV6-6, the J call TRBJ1-1, with D unclear. The germline gives CDR1 MNHNY, CDR2 SVGAGI (reference sequence). There are 12 residues in the CDR3. V lost 2 bases and J lost 4, with 5 bases in between.

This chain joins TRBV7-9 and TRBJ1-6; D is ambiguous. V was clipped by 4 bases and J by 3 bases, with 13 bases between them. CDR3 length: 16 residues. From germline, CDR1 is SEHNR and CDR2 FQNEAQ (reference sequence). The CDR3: CASSSLDLIYNSPLHF. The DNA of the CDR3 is TGTGCCAGCAGCTCCCTGGACCTAATCTATAATTCACCCCTCCACTTT.

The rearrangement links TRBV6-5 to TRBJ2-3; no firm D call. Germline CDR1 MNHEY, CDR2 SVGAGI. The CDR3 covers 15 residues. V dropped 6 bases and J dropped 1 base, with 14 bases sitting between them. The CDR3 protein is CASSRTRTRTDTQYF. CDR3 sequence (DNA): TGTGCCAGCAGCCGAACTCGAACCCGCACAGATACGCAGTATTTT.

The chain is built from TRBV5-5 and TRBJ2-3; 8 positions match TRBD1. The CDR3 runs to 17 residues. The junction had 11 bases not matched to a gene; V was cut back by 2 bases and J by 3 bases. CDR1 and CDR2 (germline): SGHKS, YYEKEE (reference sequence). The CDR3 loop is CASSFFTGGFQTDTQYF. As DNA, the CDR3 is TGTGCCAGCAGCTTCTTCACAGGGGGTTTTCAAACAGATACGCAGTATTTT.

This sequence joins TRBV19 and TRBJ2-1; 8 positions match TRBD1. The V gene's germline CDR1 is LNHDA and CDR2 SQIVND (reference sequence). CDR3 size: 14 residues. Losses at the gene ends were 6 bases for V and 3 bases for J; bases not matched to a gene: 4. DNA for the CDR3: TGTGCCAGTAGGGGGACAGGTCACTACAATGAGCAGTTCTTC. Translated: CASRGTGHYNEQFF. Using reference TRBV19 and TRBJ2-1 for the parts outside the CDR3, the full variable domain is DGGITQSPKYLFRKEGQNVTLSCEQNLNHDAMYWYRQDPGQGLRLIYYSQIVNDFQKGDIAEGYSVSREKKESFPLTVTSAQKNPTAFYLCASRGTGHYNEQFFGPGTRLTVL.

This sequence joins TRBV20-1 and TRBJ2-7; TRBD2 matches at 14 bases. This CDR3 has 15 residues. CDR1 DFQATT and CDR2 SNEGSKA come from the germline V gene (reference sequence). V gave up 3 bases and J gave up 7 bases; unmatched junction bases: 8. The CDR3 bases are TGCAGTGCTAGGCCCGGGACTAGCGGGGGTACGGAGCAGTACTTC. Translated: CSARPGTSGGTEQYF.

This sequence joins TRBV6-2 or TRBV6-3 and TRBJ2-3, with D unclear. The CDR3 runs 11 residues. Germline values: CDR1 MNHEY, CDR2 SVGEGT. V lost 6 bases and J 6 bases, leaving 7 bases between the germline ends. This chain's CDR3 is CASSVGDTQYF. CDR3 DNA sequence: TGTGCCAGCAGCGTAGGGGATACGCAGTATTTT.

The CDR3 DNA is TGTGCCACCAGCAGAGATCGAGCAGAGACCCAGTACTTC. Translated, it gives CATSRDRAETQYF. The rearrangement joins TRBV15 to TRBJ2-5; no reliable D call. The ends were cut back, 0 bases at V and 4 bases at J, with 6 bases in the middle. Per the germline V gene, CDR1 is LNHNV and CDR2 is YYDKDF (reference sequence). The CDR3 has 13 residues.

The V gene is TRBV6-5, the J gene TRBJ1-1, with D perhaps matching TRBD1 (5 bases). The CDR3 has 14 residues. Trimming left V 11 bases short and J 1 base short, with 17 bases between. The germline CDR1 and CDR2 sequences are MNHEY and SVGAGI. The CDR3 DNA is TGTGCCGCCTTGTCCAGGGACCGGAACACTGAAGCTTTCTTT. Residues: CAALSRDRNTEAFF.

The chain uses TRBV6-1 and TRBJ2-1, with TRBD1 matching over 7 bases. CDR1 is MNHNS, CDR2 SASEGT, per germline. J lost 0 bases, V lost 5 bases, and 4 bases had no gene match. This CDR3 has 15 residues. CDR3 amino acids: CASSRGQLSYNEQFF. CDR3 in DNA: TGTGCCAGCAGTCGGGGACAGCTCTCCTACAATGAGCAGTTCTTC.

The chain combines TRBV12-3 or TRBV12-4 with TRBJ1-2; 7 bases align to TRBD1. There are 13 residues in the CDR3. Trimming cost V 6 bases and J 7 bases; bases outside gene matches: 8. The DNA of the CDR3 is TGTGCCAGCAGACGCGACAGGGAAGGTGGCTACACCTTC. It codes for CASRRDREGGYTF.

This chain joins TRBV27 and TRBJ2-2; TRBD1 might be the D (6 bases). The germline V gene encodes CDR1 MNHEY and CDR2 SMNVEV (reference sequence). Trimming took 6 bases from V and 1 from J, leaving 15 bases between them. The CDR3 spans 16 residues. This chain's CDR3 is CASSRSGGRNTGELFF. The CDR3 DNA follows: TGTGCCAGCAGCCGATCTGGGGGCAGGAACACCGGGGAGCTGTTTTTT.